This T cell receptor (beta chain) was recovered during a study of CD8 T cells in Susac syndrome. An amount of RNA that ranged from about 0.45 to 1 ug was reverse transcribed with random hexamers. TCR beta CDR3 was amplified by immunoSEQ multiplex PCR. This amplification extended across 54 Vbeta and 13 Jbeta segments. TCRdb ran MiXCR on the immunoSEQ multiplex PCR reads and lists one entry per CDR3 protein. The sample lists 330,000 or so distinct CDR3 sequences; 75% to 90% were seen once. Trimming pared 6 bases from V and 6 bases from J, leaving 24 bases between. Germline loops: CDR1 SGHNT, CDR2 YYREEE (reference sequence). The CDR3 has 16 residues. Sequencing targeted TCR beta in blood CD8+ and CD4+ T cells.

The sequenced sample was CD8+ T cells from PBMCs. The receptor's source is a human donor with multiple sclerosis. V gene TRBV5-4 combines with J gene TRBJ1-2; D may be TRBD1 (5 bases). CDR3 sequence: CASTSPLRTGSDGYTF. The CDR3 DNA follows: TGTGCCAGCACCTCACCGCTCCGCACAGGTTCCGATGGCTACACCTTC.